Presented here are 5 T cell receptor beta chains from one specimen sequenced in a study of cytomegalovirus exposure and HLA in healthy donors. Using immunoSEQ multiplex PCR, the repertoire was profiled, and TCRdb retains in-frame clones only, with some absent. Of around 400,000 clones in the sample, 86% were seen once. What was sequenced was PBMCs. Every receptor here comes from a young woman in good health and CMV-seronegative.

This chain links TRBV6-1 with TRBJ2-7; 9 nucleotides match TRBD1. CDR1 and CDR2 from the germline V gene are MNHNS and SASEGT. CDR3 length: 16 residues. The trim removed 3 bases at V and 6 bases at J, leaving 12 bases unmatched. The CDR3 loop is CASSDGQGDRAFEQYF. The CDR3 DNA sequence: TGTGCCAGCAGTGATGGCCAGGGGGACAGGGCATTCGAGCAGTACTTC.

The chain has TRBV2 and TRBJ2-3; TRBD2 matches 11 bases. The CDR3 covers 15 residues. V shed 7 bases and J 2 bases; nucleotides not matched to a gene: 5. Per the germline V gene, CDR1 is SNHLY and CDR2 is FYNNEI. This chain's CDR3 is CASTRLAGPTDTQYF. The CDR3 DNA sequence: TGTGCCAGCACCCGACTAGCGGGGCCCACAGATACGCAGTATTTT.

The chain is built from TRBV10-1 and TRBJ2-3; 12 nucleotides align to TRBD2. The germline gives CDR1 WNHNN, CDR2 SYGVQD (reference sequence). V lost 0 bases to trimming and J lost 6 bases; unmatched junction nucleotides: 10. The CDR3 loop spans 18 amino acids. CDR3 DNA sequence: TGCGCCAGCAGTGAGTCTCCGGGACTAGCGGGCGCCAGGGATACGCAGTATTTT. This gives the protein CASSESPGLAGARDTQYF.

This clone was seen only once. The gene calls are TRBV10-1 and TRBJ2-2, with 12 positions matching TRBD2. After removal of 4 bases from V and 4 bases from J, the junction contained 7 bases not matched to a gene. Germline CDR1 reads WNHNN; CDR2 reads SYGVQD (reference sequence). The CDR3 runs to 17 residues. The CDR3 here is CASSGRLAGGGTGELFF. The DNA of the CDR3 is TGCGCCAGCAGTGGTCGGCTAGCGGGAGGGGGCACCGGGGAGCTGTTTTTT.

A single count supports this clone. V usage is TRBV5-5 and J usage is TRBJ2-7, with D possibly TRBD2 on 6 matching bases. This CDR3 contains 15 residues. V gave up 2 bases and J gave up 6 bases, with 18 bases separating them. Per the germline V gene, CDR1 is SGHKS and CDR2 is YYEKEE (reference sequence). The CDR3 loop reads CASSLSYGGTSEQYF. The CDR3 nucleotides are TGTGCCAGCAGCTTATCTTACGGGGGTACTAGCGAGCAGTACTTC.